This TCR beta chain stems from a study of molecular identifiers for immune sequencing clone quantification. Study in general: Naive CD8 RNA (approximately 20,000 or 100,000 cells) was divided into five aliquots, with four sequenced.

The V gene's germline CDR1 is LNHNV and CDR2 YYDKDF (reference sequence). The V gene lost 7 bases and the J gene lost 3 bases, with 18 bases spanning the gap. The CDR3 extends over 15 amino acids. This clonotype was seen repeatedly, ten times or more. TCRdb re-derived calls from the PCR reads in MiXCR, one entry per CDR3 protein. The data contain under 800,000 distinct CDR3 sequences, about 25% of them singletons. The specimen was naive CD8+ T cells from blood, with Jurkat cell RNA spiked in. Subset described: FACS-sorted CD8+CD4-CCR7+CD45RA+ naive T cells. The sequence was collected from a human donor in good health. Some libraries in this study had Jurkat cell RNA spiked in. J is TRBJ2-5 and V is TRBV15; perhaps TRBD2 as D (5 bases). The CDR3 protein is CATTPIPGIEETQYF. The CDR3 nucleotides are TGTGCCACCACCCCGATCCCCGGGATTGAAGAGACCCAGTACTTC.